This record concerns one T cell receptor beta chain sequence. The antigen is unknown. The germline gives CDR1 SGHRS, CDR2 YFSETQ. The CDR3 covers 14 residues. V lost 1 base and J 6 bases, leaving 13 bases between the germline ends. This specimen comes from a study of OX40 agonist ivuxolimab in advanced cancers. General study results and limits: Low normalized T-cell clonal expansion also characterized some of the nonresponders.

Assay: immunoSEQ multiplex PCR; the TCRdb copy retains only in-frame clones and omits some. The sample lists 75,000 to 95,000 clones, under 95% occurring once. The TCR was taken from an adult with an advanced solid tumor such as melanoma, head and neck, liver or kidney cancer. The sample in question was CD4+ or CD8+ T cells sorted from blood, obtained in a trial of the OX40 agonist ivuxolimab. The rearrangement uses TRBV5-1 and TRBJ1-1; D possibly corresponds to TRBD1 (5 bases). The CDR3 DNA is TGCGCCAGCAGCTTGTGGTCCAGGGAACCTGAAGCTTTCTTT. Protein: CASSLWSREPEAFF. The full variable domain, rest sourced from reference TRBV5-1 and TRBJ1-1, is KAGVTQTPRYLIKTRGQQVTLSCSPISGHRSVSWYQQTPGQGLQFLFEYFSETQRNKGNFPGRFSGRQFSNSRSEMNVSTLELGDSALYLCASSLWSREPEAFFGQGTRLTVV.